This TCR beta chain was observed in a study of low-dose radiotherapy and immunotherapy resistance in tumors. Overall study context: Patients were given intravenous nivolumab 240 mg every two weeks plus ipilimumab 1 mg/kg every six weeks.

Alpha and beta chains were covered, as first-strand cDNA relied on TRAV- and TRBV-specific primers. The authors amplified TCRs for 15 to 25 PCR cycles with a constant-region primer and a V-primer adapter. TCRdb called the reads again in MiXCR, with one record for every CDR3 protein. The data hold around 20,000 distinct CDR3 sequences, with roughly 70% observed a single time. The germline gives CDR1 MNHEY, CDR2 SVGEGT. The V and J ends lost 5 bases and 14 bases, in that order; junction bases with no gene match: 9. The CDR3 spans 13 residues. The chain couples TRBV6-2 or TRBV6-3 to TRBJ1-4, with 9 bases lining up with TRBD1. This clonotype was sampled from a human donor with advanced metastatic prostate, ovarian, gallbladder or colorectal cancer (not recorded which). This table probably holds off-target reads from a library built for another chain. The CDR3 nucleotides read TGTGCCAGCAGTGCCGGACAGGGGATCTCGCTGTTTTTT. Its protein is CASSAGQGISLFF.